This T cell receptor (beta chain) is drawn from a study of blood T cell repertoires in COVID-19. Background on the study: Sample material is recorded as cDNA or gDNA derived from T cells, B-cell-depleted T cells, or PBMCs.

TCRdb's copy holds only in-frame clones and misses some; the assay was immunoSEQ multiplex PCR. Here the sample spans 150,000 to 200,000 clones, 70% to 90% being singletons. After removal of 5 bases from V and 6 bases from J, the junction contained 8 bases not matched to a gene. Germline CDR1 SGHTA, CDR2 FQGNSA. The CDR3 covers 14 residues. The V call is TRBV7-2, the J call TRBJ1-2; 8 nucleotides line up with TRBD1. The sequenced material came from peripheral blood. This clonotype was obtained from a man in his 60s with active or convalescent COVID-19. The CDR3 spells CASSQRQGINGYTF. The DNA of the CDR3 is TGTGCCAGCAGCCAGCGACAGGGGATAAATGGCTACACCTTC.